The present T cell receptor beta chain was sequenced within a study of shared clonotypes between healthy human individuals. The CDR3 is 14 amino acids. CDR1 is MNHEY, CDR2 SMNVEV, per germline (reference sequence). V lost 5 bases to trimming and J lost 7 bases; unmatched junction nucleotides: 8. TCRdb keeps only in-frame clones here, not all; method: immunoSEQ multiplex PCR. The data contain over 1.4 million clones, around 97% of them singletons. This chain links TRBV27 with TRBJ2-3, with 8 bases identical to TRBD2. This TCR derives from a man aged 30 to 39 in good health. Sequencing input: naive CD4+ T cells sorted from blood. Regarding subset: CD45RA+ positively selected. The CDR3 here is CASSPLTSAYTQYF. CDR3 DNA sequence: TGTGCCAGCAGTCCCCTGACTAGCGCCTATACGCAGTATTTT.